The clone carrying this T cell receptor beta chain was found once. The sample comes from a study of Graves' ophthalmopathy and Graves' hyperthyroidism. The authors amplified TCR beta CDR3 regions from RNA transcripts. The first round was an RT-PCR with HTBI primers, and the second round was a multiplex PCR. TCRdb re-derived calls from the multiplex PCR reads in MiXCR, one entry per CDR3 protein. Counted here are about 740,000 distinct CDR3 sequences, roughly 40% occurring once; the ten biggest clones make up 35% to 55%. The CDR3 covers 14 residues. Deletions cut 1 base from V and 13 bases from J, with 14 bases between. Germline V lookup: CDR1 LNHNV, CDR2 YYDKDF (reference sequence). Exclusion applied to patients with other autoimmune diseases, uncontrolled infections, pregnancy or lactation.

The chain carries TRBV15 and TRBJ2-6; D tentatively reads TRBD1 or TRBD2 (5 bases each). Sequenced material: peripheral blood. The clonotype originates from an adult man with Graves' ophthalmopathy. DNA of the CDR3: TGTGCCACCAGCAGAGCCGGGGCCATTCGGGTCCTGACTTTC. This translates into CATSRAGAIRVLTF.